This paragraph covers one TCR beta chain sequence. Only a few counts were recorded for this clonotype. Its cognate antigen has yet to be identified. The record has no base qualities; no much larger clone is one base away. This sample was taken from a study (dated by TCRdb to about 2016). The CDR3 goes from the cysteine to the phenylalanine over 16 residues. The retained sequence is limited to the CDR3, 48 bases, with the frame set at the first base. Relative to germline, V is missing 1 base and J is missing 2 bases, with 8 bases of the junction outside any gene match. Looking up the germline V gene yields CDR1 SGHTA and CDR2 FQGNSA. The library came from RT-PCR. These reads were obtained on an Illumina MiSeq. TCRdb handled the public reads itself, with Q25 trimming in fastp and clone calling in MiXCR, and kept productive beta chains. For every CDR3 protein sequence, its rows merge into one entry that carries the most common genes and DNA. The sample includes approximately 720,000 distinct CDR3 sequences, with approximately 15% observed a single time. The top ten clonotypes cover 3.6% of the sample.

The clonotype comes from a female donor in good health, serving as a healthy control. Sequencing was carried out using memory CD4+ T cells from blood. The chain was built from TRBV7-2 and TRBJ2-7; TRBD2 aligns with 7 central bases. Here the CDR3 is given as CASSLVWGGLTYEQYF. The nucleotide sequence reads as follows: TGTGCCAGCAGCTTAGTATGGGGGGGACTTACCTACGAGCAGTACTTC.